This T cell receptor beta chain is drawn from a study of Ad26.COV2.S vaccination and SARS-CoV-2 variants. Comments on this clone: No antigen is known for it.

Clones were read by immunoSEQ multiplex PCR, and TCRdb kept only the in-frame ones, dropping some. Among approximately 400,000 clones listed, about 80% were seen once. Broader study findings: Substantial breadth was reported for post-vaccination spike-specific CD8+ and CD4+ T cells. For non-spike TCRs, breadth in vaccine recipients resembled that in placebo recipients.

As to treatment: about 20 received Ad26.COV2.S at low or high dose, single or two shots; roughly 5 received placebo; per-sample allocation not given. Collection of samples fell on day 63 after the first vaccine or placebo injection. Wuhan-strain spike was delivered by a replication-incompetent Ad26 vector. This CDR3 is built from 14 residues. V was pared by 2 bases and J by 2 bases, with 8 bases between. CDR1 is SGHDT and CDR2 is YYEEEE in the germline V gene. Sequenced material: peripheral blood, taken in a trial of Ad26.COV2.S vaccine versus placebo. This TCR came from a person between 18 and 59 years old who received the Ad26.COV2.S COVID-19 vaccine or a placebo. The chain links TRBV5-6 to TRBJ1-5; D ambiguous. The CDR3 nucleotides read TGTGCCAGCAGCTTTTGGGAGGGCAATCAGCCCCAGCATTTT. Its protein product is CASSFWEGNQPQHF.